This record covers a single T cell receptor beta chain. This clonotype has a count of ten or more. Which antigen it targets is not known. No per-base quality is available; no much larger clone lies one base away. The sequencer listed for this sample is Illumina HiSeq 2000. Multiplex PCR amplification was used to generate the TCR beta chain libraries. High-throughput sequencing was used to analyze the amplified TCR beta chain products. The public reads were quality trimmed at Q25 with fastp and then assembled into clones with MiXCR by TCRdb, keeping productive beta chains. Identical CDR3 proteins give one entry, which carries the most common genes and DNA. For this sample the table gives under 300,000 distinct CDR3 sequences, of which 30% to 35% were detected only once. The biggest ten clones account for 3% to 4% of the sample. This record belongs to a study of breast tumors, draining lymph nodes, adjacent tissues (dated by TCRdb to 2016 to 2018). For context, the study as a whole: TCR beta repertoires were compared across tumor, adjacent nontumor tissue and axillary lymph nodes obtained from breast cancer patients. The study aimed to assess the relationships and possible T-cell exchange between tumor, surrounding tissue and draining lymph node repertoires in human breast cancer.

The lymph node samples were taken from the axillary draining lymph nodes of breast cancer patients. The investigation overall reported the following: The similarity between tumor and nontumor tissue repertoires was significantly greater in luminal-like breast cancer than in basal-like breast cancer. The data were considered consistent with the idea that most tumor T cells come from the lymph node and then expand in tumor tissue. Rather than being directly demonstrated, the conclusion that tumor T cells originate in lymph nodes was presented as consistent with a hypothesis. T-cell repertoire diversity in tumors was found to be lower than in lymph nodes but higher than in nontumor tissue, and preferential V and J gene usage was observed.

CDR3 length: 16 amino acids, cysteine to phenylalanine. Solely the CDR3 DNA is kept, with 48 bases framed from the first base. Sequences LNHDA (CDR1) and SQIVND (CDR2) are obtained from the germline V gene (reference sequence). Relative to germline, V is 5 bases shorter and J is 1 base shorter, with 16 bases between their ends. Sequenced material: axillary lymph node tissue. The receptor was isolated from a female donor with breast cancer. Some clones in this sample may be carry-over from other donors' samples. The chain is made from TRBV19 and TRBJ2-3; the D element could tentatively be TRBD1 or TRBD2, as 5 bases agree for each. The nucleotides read TGTGCCAGTAGTGCCACTGGGGGAGAGGGCACAGATACGCAGTATTTT. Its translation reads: CASSATGGEGTDTQYF. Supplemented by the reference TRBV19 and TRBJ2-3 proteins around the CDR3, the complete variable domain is DGGITQSPKYLFRKEGQNVTLSCEQNLNHDAMYWYRQDPGQGLRLIYYSQIVNDFQKGDIAEGYSVSREKKESFPLTVTSAQKNPTAFYLCASSATGGEGTDTQYFGPGTRLTVL.